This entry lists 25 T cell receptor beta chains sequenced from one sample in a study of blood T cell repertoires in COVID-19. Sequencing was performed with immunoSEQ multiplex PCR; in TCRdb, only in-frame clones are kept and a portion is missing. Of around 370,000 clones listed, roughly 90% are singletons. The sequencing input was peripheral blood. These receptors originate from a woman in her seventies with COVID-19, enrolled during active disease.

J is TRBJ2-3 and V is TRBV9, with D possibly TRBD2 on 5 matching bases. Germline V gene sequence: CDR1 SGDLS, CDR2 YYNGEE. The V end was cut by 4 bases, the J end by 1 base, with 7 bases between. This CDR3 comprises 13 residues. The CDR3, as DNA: TGTGCCAGCAGCTGGACTGGCACAGATACGCAGTATTTT. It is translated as CASSWTGTDTQYF.

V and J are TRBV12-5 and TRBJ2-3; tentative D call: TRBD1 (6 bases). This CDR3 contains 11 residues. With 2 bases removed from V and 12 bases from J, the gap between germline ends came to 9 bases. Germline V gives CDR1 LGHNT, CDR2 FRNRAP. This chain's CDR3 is CASGLHRVQYF. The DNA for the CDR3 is TGTGCTAGTGGTTTGCACAGGGTACAGTATTTT.

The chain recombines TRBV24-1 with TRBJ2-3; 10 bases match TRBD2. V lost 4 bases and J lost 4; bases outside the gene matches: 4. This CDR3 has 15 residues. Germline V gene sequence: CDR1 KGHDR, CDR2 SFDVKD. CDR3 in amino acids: CATSDSGTSADTQYF. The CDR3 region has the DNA TGTGCCACCAGTGACTCCGGGACTAGCGCAGATACGCAGTATTTT.

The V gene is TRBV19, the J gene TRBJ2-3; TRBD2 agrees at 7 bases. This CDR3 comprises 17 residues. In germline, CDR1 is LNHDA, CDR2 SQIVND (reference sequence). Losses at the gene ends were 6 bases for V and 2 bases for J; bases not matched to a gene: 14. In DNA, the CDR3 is TGTGCCAGTAGCCCGGGGGGTGACTTGCCGTTCACAGATACGCAGTATTTT. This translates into CASSPGGDLPFTDTQYF. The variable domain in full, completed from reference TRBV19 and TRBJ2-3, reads DGGITQSPKYLFRKEGQNVTLSCEQNLNHDAMYWYRQDPGQGLRLIYYSQIVNDFQKGDIAEGYSVSREKKESFPLTVTSAQKNPTAFYLCASSPGGDLPFTDTQYFGPGTRLTVL.

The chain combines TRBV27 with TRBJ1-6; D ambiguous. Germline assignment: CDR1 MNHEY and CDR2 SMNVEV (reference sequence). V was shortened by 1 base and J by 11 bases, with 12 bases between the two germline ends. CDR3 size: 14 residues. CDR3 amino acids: CASSLYRGRTPLHF. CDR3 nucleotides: TGTGCCAGCAGTTTATATCGAGGGAGGACACCCCTCCACTTT.

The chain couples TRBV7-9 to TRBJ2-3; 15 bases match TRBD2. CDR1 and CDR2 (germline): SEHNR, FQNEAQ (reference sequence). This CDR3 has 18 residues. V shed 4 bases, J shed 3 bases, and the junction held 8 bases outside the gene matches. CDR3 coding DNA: TGTGCCAGCAGCTCCCCCGGACTAGCGGGGGGGTTAACAGATACGCAGTATTTT. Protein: CASSSPGLAGGLTDTQYF.

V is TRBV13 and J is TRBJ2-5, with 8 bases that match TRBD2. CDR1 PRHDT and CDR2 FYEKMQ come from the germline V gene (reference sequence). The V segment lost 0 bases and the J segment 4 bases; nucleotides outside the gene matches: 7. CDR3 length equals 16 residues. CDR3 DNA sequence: TGTGCCAGCAGCTTAGGCCGGGGACTAGAAGCAGAGACCCAGTACTTC. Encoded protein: CASSLGRGLEAETQYF.

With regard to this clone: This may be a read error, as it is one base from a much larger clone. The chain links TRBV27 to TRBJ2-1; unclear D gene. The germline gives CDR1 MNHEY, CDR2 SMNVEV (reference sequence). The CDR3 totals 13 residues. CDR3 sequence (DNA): TGTGCCAGCAGTCCAAGACTCTACAATAAGCAGTTCTTC. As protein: CASSPRLYNKQFF.

The CDR3 reads CASSARDRGEQYF. The CDR3 region has the DNA TGCGCCAGCAGCGCCCGGGACAGAGGAGAGCAGTACTTC. This chain uses TRBV5-1 with TRBJ2-7; 7 positions agree with TRBD1. The V and J ends lost 4 bases and 7 bases, in that order; junction bases with no gene match: 8. CDR1 SGHRS and CDR2 YFSETQ come from the germline V gene. The CDR3 covers 13 residues. Looking up the rest from reference TRBV5-1 and TRBJ2-7 gives the full variable domain: KAGVTQTPRYLIKTRGQQVTLSCSPISGHRSVSWYQQTPGQGLQFLFEYFSETQRNKGNFPGRFSGRQFSNSRSEMNVSTLELGDSALYLCASSARDRGEQYFGPGTRLTVT.

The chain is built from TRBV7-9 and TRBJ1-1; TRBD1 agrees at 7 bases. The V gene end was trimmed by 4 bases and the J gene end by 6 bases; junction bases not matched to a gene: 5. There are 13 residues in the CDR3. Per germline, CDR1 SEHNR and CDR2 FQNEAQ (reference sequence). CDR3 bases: TGTGCCAGCAGCTCACAGGGGCTGGCTGAAGCTTTCTTT. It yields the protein CASSSQGLAEAFF.

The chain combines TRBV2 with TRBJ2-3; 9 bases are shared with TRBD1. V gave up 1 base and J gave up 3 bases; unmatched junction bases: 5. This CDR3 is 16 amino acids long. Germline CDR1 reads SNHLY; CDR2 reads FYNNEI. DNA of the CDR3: TGTGCCAGCAGTGAAGGTAACAGGGGGCGGACAGATACGCAGTATTTT. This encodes CASSEGNRGRTDTQYF.

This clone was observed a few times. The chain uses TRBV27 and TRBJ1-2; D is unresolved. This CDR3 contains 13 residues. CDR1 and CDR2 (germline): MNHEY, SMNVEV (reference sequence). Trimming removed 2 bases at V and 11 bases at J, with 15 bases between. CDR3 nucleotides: TGTGCCAGCAGTTTAACCCCCTCCGAGAAGTACACCTTC. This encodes CASSLTPSEKYTF.

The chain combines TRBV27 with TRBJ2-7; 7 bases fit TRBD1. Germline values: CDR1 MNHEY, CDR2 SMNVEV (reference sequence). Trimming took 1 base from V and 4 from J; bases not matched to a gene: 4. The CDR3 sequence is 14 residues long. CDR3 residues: CASSLFDRAYEQYF. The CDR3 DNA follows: TGTGCCAGCAGTTTATTCGACAGGGCTTACGAGCAGTACTTC.

In DNA, the CDR3 is TGTGCCAGCAGCCAAGATGGTTGGCAGAGTAGCGGGGGAAGCGAGCAGTACTTC. Residues: CASSQDGWQSSGGSEQYF. This chain joins TRBV4-2 and TRBJ2-7, with 9 bases identical to TRBD2. The CDR3 is 18 residues long. Per the germline V gene, CDR1 is LGHNA and CDR2 is YNFKEQ. Trimming at V came to 0 bases and at J to 6 bases, leaving 15 bases not matched to a gene.

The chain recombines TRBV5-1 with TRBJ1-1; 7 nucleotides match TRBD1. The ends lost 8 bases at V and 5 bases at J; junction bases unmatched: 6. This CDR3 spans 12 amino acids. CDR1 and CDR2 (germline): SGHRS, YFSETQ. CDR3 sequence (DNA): TGCGCCAGTTCAGGGGGGCGAACTGAAGCTTTCTTT. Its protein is CASSGGRTEAFF.

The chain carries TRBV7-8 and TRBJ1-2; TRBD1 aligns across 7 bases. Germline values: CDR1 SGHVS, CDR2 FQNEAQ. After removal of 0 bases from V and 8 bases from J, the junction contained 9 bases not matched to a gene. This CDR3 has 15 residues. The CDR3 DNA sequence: TGTGCCAGCAGCTTAGCGGGACAGCCTTCAGAGGGCTACACCTTC. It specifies CASSLAGQPSEGYTF.

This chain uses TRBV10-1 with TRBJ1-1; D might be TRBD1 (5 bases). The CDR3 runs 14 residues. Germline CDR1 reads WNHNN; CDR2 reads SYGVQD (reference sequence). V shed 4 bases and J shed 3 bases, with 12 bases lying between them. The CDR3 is CASSAKLGDTEAFF. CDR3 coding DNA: TGCGCCAGCAGTGCTAAGCTAGGGGACACTGAAGCTTTCTTT.

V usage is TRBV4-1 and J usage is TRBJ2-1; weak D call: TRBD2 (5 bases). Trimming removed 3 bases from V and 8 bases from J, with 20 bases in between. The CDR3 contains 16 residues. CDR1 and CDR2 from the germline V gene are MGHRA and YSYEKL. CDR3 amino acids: CASSQNAPNGVDEQFF. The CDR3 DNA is TGCGCCAGCAGCCAGAATGCTCCTAACGGGGTGGATGAGCAGTTCTTC.

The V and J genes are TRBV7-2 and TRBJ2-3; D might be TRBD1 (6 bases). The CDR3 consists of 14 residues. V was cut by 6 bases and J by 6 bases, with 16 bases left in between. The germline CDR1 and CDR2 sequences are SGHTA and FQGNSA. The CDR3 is CASRLTPQGDTQYF. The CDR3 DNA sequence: TGTGCCAGCAGGCTCACCCCCCAGGGGGATACGCAGTATTTT.

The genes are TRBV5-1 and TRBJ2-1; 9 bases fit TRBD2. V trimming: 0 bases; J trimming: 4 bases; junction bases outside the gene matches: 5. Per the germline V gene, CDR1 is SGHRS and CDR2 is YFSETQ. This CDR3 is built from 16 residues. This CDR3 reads CASSLVAGGLYNEQFF. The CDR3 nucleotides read TGCGCCAGCAGCTTGGTGGCGGGGGGGCTGTACAATGAGCAGTTCTTC.

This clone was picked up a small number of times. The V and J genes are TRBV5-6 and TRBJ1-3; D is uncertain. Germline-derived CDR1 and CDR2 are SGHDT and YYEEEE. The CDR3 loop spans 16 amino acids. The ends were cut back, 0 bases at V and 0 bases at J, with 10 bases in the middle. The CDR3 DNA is TGTGCCAGCAGCTTGGCTTACATTGTCTCTGGAAACACCATATATTTT. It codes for CASSLAYIVSGNTIYF.

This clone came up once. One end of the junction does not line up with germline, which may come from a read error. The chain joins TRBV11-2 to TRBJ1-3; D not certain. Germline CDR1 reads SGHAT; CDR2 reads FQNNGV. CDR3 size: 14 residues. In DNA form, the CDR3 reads TGTACCAGCAGCCCCGTTGTCTCTGGAAACACCATATATTTT. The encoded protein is CTSSPVVSGNTIYF.

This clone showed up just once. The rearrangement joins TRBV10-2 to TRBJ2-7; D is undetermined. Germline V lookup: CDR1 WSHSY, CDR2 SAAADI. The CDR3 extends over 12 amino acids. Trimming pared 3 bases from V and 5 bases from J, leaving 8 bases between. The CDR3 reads CASSDLGNEQYF. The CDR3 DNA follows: TGCGCCAGCAGTGATTTGGGCAACGAGCAGTACTTC.

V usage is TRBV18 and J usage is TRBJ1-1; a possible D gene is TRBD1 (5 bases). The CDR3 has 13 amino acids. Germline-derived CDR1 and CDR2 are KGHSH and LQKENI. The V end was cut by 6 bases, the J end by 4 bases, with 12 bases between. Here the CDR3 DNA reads TGTGCCAGCTCCGCAGGGCTGCCCACTGAAGCTTTCTTT. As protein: CASSAGLPTEAFF.

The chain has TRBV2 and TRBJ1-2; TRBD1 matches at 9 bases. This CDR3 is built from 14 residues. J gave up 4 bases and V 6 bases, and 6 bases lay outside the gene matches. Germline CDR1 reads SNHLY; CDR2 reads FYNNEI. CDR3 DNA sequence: TGTGCCAGCAGCTATGGACAGGGGTCCTATGGCTACACCTTC. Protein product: CASSYGQGSYGYTF.